This T cell receptor (beta chain) stems from a study of blood T cells in healthy people across ages. Primed by a sample-barcoded 5' primer and a J-beta primer mix, a second PCR proceeded for 7 to 11 cycles. One entry per CDR3 protein results from TCRdb running MiXCR on the 5' RACE reads. The sample comprises more than 500,000 distinct CDR3 sequences, about 26% of which are singletons, and 3% to 4% rests with the top ten. Germline V gives CDR1 DFQATT, CDR2 SNEGSKA (reference sequence). The V end was cut by 0 bases, the J end by 2 bases, with 10 bases between. The CDR3 runs 14 residues. Drawing of peripheral blood yielded 8.5 to 10 milliliters from each donor. This same sample was also part of a study on T cells of mothers and their children. From that report: Donation involved three healthy Caucasian mothers and the six children that they had. Detection yielded no persistent microchimeric T cell clones.

The sample consisted of blood. This receptor was identified in a boy younger than 10 in good health. The chain combines TRBV20-1 with TRBJ1-2, with D possibly matching TRBD1 (5 bases). The CDR3 loop is CSARDMGGNYGYTF. In DNA, the CDR3 is TGCAGTGCTAGAGATATGGGGGGGAACTATGGCTACACCTTC.